This TCR beta chain was identified during a study of T cell responses to AZD1222 COVID-19 vaccine. The CDR3 has 14 residues. Germline CDR1 reads MNHEY; CDR2 reads SVGEGT. The V gene lost 1 base and the J gene lost 3 bases, with 10 bases spanning the gap. The table came from immunoSEQ multiplex PCR; TCRdb's copy has only in-frame clones and leaves some out. The table includes about 140,000 clones, about 91% detected once. This TCR was sampled from an adult who received the AZD1222 COVID-19 vaccine. The chain links TRBV6-2 or TRBV6-3 to TRBJ2-7; D gene uncertain. Sequences were derived from peripheral blood, sampled 28 days after the second AZD1222 dose. CDR3 coding DNA: TGTGCCAGCAGTTACTTAGGGTCAGTCTACGAGCAGTACTTC. This encodes CASSYLGSVYEQYF.